A selection of T cell receptor beta chains follows, all from one sample in a study of T cells in Graves' hyperthyroidism and ophthalmopathy. TCRdb ran MiXCR on the multiplex PCR reads and lists one entry per CDR3 protein. Of 750,000 to 900,000 distinct CDR3 sequences listed, 35% to 45% are singletons. Material for sequencing was blood. The receptors were gathered from a man between 18 and 29 years old with Graves' hyperthyroidism. Each CDR3 is given with its conserved first and last residue. Fields, in order: V gene, J gene, clone size, CDR3 protein. Not all rows give a size; the values are once, few, many and, for expanded clones, a class.

V: TRBV9
J: TRBJ1-5
size: few
CDR3: CASSQGPYQPQHF

V: TRBV7-9
J: TRBJ1-2
size: few
CDR3: CASSSQDYGYTF

V: TRBV29-1
J: TRBJ1-1
size: many
CDR3: CSVDWTGGNTEAFF

V: TRBV20-1
J: TRBJ2-7
size: .
CDR3: CSARDHFSDRTGVLYEQYF

V: TRBV2
J: .
size: .
CDR3: CASRKGWVSTDTQYF

V: TRBV7-9
J: TRBJ1-1
size: few
CDR3: CASSYWDSGNTEAFF

V: TRBV5-4
J: TRBJ1-1
size: .
CDR3: CASSYGTGGGTEAFF

V: TRBV7-9
J: TRBJ1-1
size: few
CDR3: CASSGGRNGNTEAFF

V: TRBV6-5
J: TRBJ2-2
size: .
CDR3: CASRSAGERTGELFF

V: TRBV7-9
J: TRBJ1-2
size: many
CDR3: CASSLDQGFGYTF

V: TRBV7-9
J: TRBJ2-2
size: few
CDR3: CASSYPATQEELFF

V: TRBV7-2
J: TRBJ1-6
size: few
CDR3: CASSTGTGAFSYNSPLHF

V: TRBV5-1
J: TRBJ1-1
size: .
CDR3: CASSFTGGPEAFF

V: TRBV20-1
J: TRBJ2-7
size: once
CDR3: CSASTKAYEQYF

V: TRBV10-3
J: TRBJ2-5
size: many
CDR3: CATGPGTSVQETQYF

V: TRBV7-2
J: TRBJ1-2
size: few
CDR3: CASSLAALNGYTF

V: TRBV15
J: TRBJ2-6
size: many
CDR3: CATSRSGGANVLTF

V: TRBV2
J: TRBJ1-1
size: many
CDR3: CASSEETEAFF

V: TRBV5-1
J: TRBJ1-4
size: .
CDR3: CASSLTGEEELFF

V: TRBV7-2
J: TRBJ1-2
size: .
CDR3: CASSPWGQQRHYTF

V: TRBV7-3
J: TRBJ1-1
size: .
CDR3: CASRGDRGLEEAFF

V: TRBV7-9
J: TRBJ1-1
size: .
CDR3: CASSPSKSGQYTEAFF

V: TRBV29-1
J: TRBJ1-1
size: .
CDR3: CSVGQGFAEAFF